This T cell receptor (beta chain) was obtained from a study of identical twins. Whole-study findings and limits: Diverse VJ usage suggested most zero-insertion clonotypes were not invariant T cells. There was more out-of-frame TCR alpha sharing in monozygotic twins than models estimated. Not following the same donors, the study drew its conclusions from cross-sectional statistical analysis.

This clonotype turned up a few times. Its antigen is as yet unknown. Unique molecular identifiers were present on the cDNA, which also gained a universal primer site by template switching. Using its own MiXCR run on the 5' RACE reads, TCRdb lists one record per CDR3 protein. The table has roughly 700,000 distinct CDR3 sequences, over 8.5% seen once. Germline V CDR1 and CDR2: SQVTM, ANQGSEA. With V trimmed by 6 bases and J by 9 bases, 12 bases remained unmatched. CDR3 length: 16 residues. Separately, the same data were catalogued under a study of yellow fever vaccine responses in identical twins.

This chain links TRBV29-1 with TRBJ2-1; 15 bases map to TRBD2. The sequencing sample was made of PBMCs. The clonotype comes from a woman in her late teens or twenties in good health. This CDR3 reads CSVGLAGGHRKGEQFF. DNA of the CDR3: TGCAGCGTAGGACTAGCGGGGGGGCATCGGAAGGGTGAGCAGTTCTTC.